The 13 T cell receptor beta chains given below trace back to one sample, sequenced in a study of PD-1 blockade in classical Hodgkin lymphoma (dated by TCRdb to between 2020 and 2021). Receptor libraries were prepared by the immunoSEQ multiplex PCR assay. Sourced from immuneACCESS, this table was stored by TCRdb with only in-frame sequences that have V and J called. A share of the clones is absent; for the studies checked, an unresolved V gene accounts for under half, and the remainder has no known explanation. This sample is represented by approximately 44,000 clones; roughly three quarters of them were singletons. The leading ten clones occupy approximately 20% of the sample. Reading the label with the study, this specimen's time point is: cycle 1 day 1 (C1D1), immediately before nivolumab initiation. All trial patients had relapsed after autologous stem cell transplantation, with cohorts A, B and C differing in prior brentuximab vedotin exposure.

The source material was peripheral blood mononuclear cells (PBMCs), sampled at baseline. All receptors come from a human donor with classical Hodgkin lymphoma.

This clone was observed a single time. The chain has TRBV6-5 and TRBJ1-5; the D is unclear. Germline values: CDR1 MNHEY, CDR2 SVGAGI. The V and J ends lost 5 bases and 0 bases respectively, with 8 bases between them. This CDR3 is 14 amino acids long. CDR3 residues: CASSLVNSNQPQHF. Written as DNA, the CDR3 is TGTGCCAGCAGTCTTGTAAATAGCAATCAGCCCCAGCATTTT.

This sequence joins TRBV30 and TRBJ2-1; 8 bases are shared with TRBD2. The CDR3 consists of 14 residues. The V and J ends lost 2 bases and 5 bases, in that order; junction bases with no gene match: 5. Germline lookup yields CDR1 GTSNPN and CDR2 SVGIG (reference sequence). CDR3 amino acids: CAWSHGTRNNEQFF. DNA of the CDR3: TGTGCCTGGAGTCACGGGACTAGGAACAATGAGCAGTTCTTC.

This chain links TRBV7-8 with TRBJ2-1; TRBD1 aligns across 7 bases. CDR3 size: 16 residues. Germline-derived CDR1 and CDR2 are SGHVS and FQNEAQ. V shed 2 bases, J shed 6 bases, and the junction held 10 bases outside the gene matches. The chain's CDR3 is CASSLTTGLKPNEQFF. The CDR3 DNA reads TGTGCCAGCAGCTTAACGACAGGGCTCAAGCCCAATGAGCAGTTCTTC.

This clone was picked up a small number of times. The chain joins TRBV30 to TRBJ2-3; TRBD2 matches 12 bases. With 4 bases clipped from V and 0 bases from J, the junction kept 11 bases outside the gene matches. Germline V gene lookup returns CDR1 GTSNPN and CDR2 SVGIG (reference sequence). The CDR3 is made up of 18 amino acids. Here the CDR3 DNA reads TGTGCCTGGAAGCTGGGACTAGCGGGCCTAGCTAGCACAGATACGCAGTATTTT. Amino acids: CAWKLGLAGLASTDTQYF. Full variable domain (outside the CDR3, taken from reference TRBV30 and TRBJ2-3): SQTIHQWPATLVQPVGSPLSLECTVEGTSNPNLYWYRQAAGRGLQLLFYSVGIGQISSEVPQNLSASRPQDRQFILSSKKLLLSDSGFYLCAWKLGLAGLASTDTQYFGPGTRLTVL.

The gene calls are TRBV19 and TRBJ2-7; 8 nucleotides line up with TRBD2. CDR1 is LNHDA, CDR2 SQIVND, per germline (reference sequence). The CDR3 extends over 17 amino acids. V gave up 4 bases and J gave up 3 bases; unmatched junction bases: 14. In DNA form, the CDR3 reads TGTGCCAGTAGTACCAGACTAGCGTATCATAGGGGCTACGAGCAGTACTTC. Protein sequence: CASSTRLAYHRGYEQYF.

This clone occurred once. The chain links TRBV30 to TRBJ1-5; 7 bases are shared with TRBD1. The V segment lost 4 bases and the J segment 4 bases; nucleotides outside the gene matches: 10. Germline V gene lookup returns CDR1 GTSNPN and CDR2 SVGIG (reference sequence). The CDR3 is 15 amino acids. CDR3 residues: CAWTPRGGVNQPQHF. The CDR3 region has the DNA TGTGCCTGGACCCCGCGAGGGGGCGTTAATCAGCCCCAGCATTTT.

A single count supports this clone. The chain employs TRBV5-6 and TRBJ1-2; TRBD1 is a possible D gene (5 bases). Germline V gives CDR1 SGHDT, CDR2 YYEEEE. With 0 bases removed from V and 4 bases from J, the gap between germline ends came to 19 bases. This CDR3 region has 17 residues. In nucleotides, the CDR3 is TGTGCCAGCAGCTTGGCGGCAGGGAGGAACGTCGGCTATGGCTACACCTTC. Its protein is CASSLAAGRNVGYGYTF.

The chain uses TRBV30 and TRBJ1-2; tentatively, D is TRBD1 (6 bases). The germline V gene encodes CDR1 GTSNPN and CDR2 SVGIG (reference sequence). The ends were cut back, 4 bases at V and 4 bases at J, with 13 bases in the middle. The CDR3 length is 13 residues. The CDR3: CAWTEGTSYGYTF. The CDR3 bases are TGTGCCTGGACCGAGGGGACAAGCTATGGCTACACCTTC.

The chain employs TRBV6-5 and TRBJ2-1; a possible D gene is TRBD1 (6 bases). Deletions cut 4 bases from V and 4 bases from J, with 14 bases between. Germline loops: CDR1 MNHEY, CDR2 SVGAGI. The CDR3 has 15 amino acids. CDR3: CASSSTGTMYNEQFF. The CDR3 region has the DNA TGTGCCAGCAGTTCCACCGGGACAATGTACAATGAGCAGTTCTTC.

The chain couples TRBV27 to TRBJ2-5; 12 bases fit TRBD2. TRBJ2-7 matches the DNA end more closely, so the J call is doubtful. The CDR3 loop spans 14 amino acids. Germline V lookup: CDR1 MNHEY, CDR2 SMNVEV (reference sequence). This CDR3 reads CASRTSGGTYEQYF. DNA of the CDR3: TGTGCCAGCAGAACTAGCGGGGGGACCTACGAGCAGTACTTC.

Judged by abundance, this clone is large. The chain couples TRBV28 to TRBJ2-1, with D possibly TRBD1 on 6 matching bases. V was shortened by 5 bases and J by 2 bases, with 16 bases between the two germline ends. This CDR3 contains 16 residues. Looked up from germline, CDR1 is MDHEN and CDR2 is SYDVKM. This CDR3 is CASSTHAGAPYNEQFF. Written as DNA, the CDR3 is TGTGCCAGCAGTACCCATGCAGGGGCTCCCTACAATGAGCAGTTCTTC.

The chain carries TRBV25-1 and TRBJ2-7; tentatively, D is TRBD2 (6 bases). This CDR3 is 15 amino acids long. V lost 5 bases and J 0 bases, leaving 14 bases between the germline ends. Germline-derived CDR1 and CDR2 are MGHDK and SYGVNS. CDR3 DNA: TGTGCCAGCAGTCCCATGGCGGGGTACTCCTACGAGCAGTACTTC. Translated: CASSPMAGYSYEQYF.

The chain uses TRBV6-6 and TRBJ1-5; a possible D gene is TRBD1 (6 bases). The CDR3 extends over 15 amino acids. Trimming stripped 10 bases from V and 6 bases from J, with 22 bases between. In germline, CDR1 is MNHNY, CDR2 SVGAGI (reference sequence). CDR3 sequence reads: CATLARQVEGQPQHF. The CDR3 coding sequence is TGTGCCACCTTAGCCCGACAGGTTGAGGGTCAGCCCCAGCATTTT.